Listed below are T cell receptor beta chains from one sample, sequenced in a study of blood T cell dynamics during melanoma immunotherapy. Some clones are missing from TCRdb's copy, which holds only in-frame ones; the method was immunoSEQ multiplex PCR. The sample shows more than 13,000 clones, about 90% of them seen only once. The sequenced sample was blood, obtained from a patient treated with checkpoint blockade. The receptor set was obtained from a human donor with melanoma. CDR3s include the opening cysteine and the closing phenylalanine or tryptophan. Each record gives: D gene, V gene, J gene, CDR3 protein. A D gene is named only where the DNA matches it firmly.

>.|TRBV5-6|TRBJ1-2
CASSSGHGFYGYTF
>TRBD2|TRBV5-4|TRBJ2-7
CASSLDGGGAYEQYF
>.|TRBV28|TRBJ2-4
CASSSGGPNGKNIQYF
>TRBD1|TRBV28|TRBJ1-3
CASSLPGQGDGNTIYF
>.|TRBV19|TRBJ1-1
CASSINTGTNTEAFF
>.|TRBV5-6|TRBJ2-5
CASSRLGWETQYF
>.|TRBV11-2|TRBJ1-5
CASSLDRRGNQPQHF
>.|TRBV9|TRBJ2-7
CASSADYRGEQYF
>.|TRBV18|TRBJ1-3
CASSPGPGSGNTIYF
>TRBD2|TRBV4-2|TRBJ2-2
CASSQVGLAGGINTGELFF
>TRBD2|TRBV30|TRBJ2-5
CAGNPGGSETQYF
>TRBD2|TRBV7-3|TRBJ2-1
CASSPGLAGRRNEQFF
>.|TRBV19|TRBJ2-5
CASSIGSQETQYF
>TRBD1|TRBV18|TRBJ1-3
CASSPPGTADTIYF
>TRBD2|TRBV9|TRBJ2-3
CASSSTSGSVTQYF
>TRBD1|TRBV27|TRBJ1-5
CASSSAGQGYQPQHF